The 10 T cell receptor beta chains presented below share a single source sample, sequenced in a study of early T cells in non-severe SARS-CoV-2 infection. Each CDR3 protein is one row after TCRdb ran MiXCR on the 5' RACE reads. The sample lists about 83,000 distinct CDR3 sequences; roughly 12% were seen once. The sample comprised whole blood. These receptors were taken from an adult who was a healthcare worker with PCR-confirmed SARS-CoV-2 infection or an uninfected control (not recorded which).

This clonotype is termed medium-sized (0.01 to 0.1%). This chain's CDR3 is CASSLPQRQGITSPPKTQYF. The CDR3 nucleotides are TGTGCCAGCAGCTTACCCCAACGACAGGGAATTACTAGCCCTCCGAAGACCCAGTACTTC. V usage is TRBV7-2 and J usage is TRBJ2-5; D perhaps matches TRBD1 (7 bases). Looked up from germline, CDR1 is SGHTA and CDR2 is FQGNSA. Trimming cost V 2 bases and J 6 bases, with 31 bases left between them. This CDR3 has 20 amino acids.

In its sample, this clonotype was seen many times. The rearrangement links TRBV20-1 to TRBJ2-7, with TRBD2 matching 8 bases. The germline V gene has CDR1 DFQATT and CDR2 SNEGSKA (reference sequence). The CDR3 spans 14 residues. The J segment lost 4 bases and the V segment lost 6 bases, leaving 11 bases of the junction unmatched. The CDR3 spells CSARRTSSGYEQYF. The CDR3 DNA reads TGCAGTGCCCGACGGACTAGCTCTGGGTACGAGCAGTACTTC.

This clonotype was found many times. The chain recombines TRBV7-9 with TRBJ2-7, with D possibly called TRBD1 or TRBD2 (7 bases each). The V end was cut by 0 bases, the J end by 5 bases, with 11 bases between. The CDR3 runs to 14 residues. CDR1 is SEHNR, CDR2 FQNEAQ, per germline (reference sequence). CDR3 region: CASSLAAGGDEQYF. The CDR3, as DNA: TGTGCCAGCAGCTTAGCGGCAGGGGGGGACGAGCAGTACTTC.

This clonotype has more than one count but fewer than ten. The chain has TRBV19 and TRBJ1-2; D might be TRBD1 (5 bases). In germline, CDR1 is LNHDA, CDR2 SQIVND (reference sequence). V lost 7 bases and J 7 bases, leaving 13 bases between the germline ends. The CDR3 spans 12 residues. The CDR3 nucleotides are TGTGCCAGTACCAGGGACCGGTTTGGCTACACCTTC. Encoded protein: CASTRDRFGYTF.

The V call is TRBV11-2, the J call TRBJ2-1; 9 bases are a match to TRBD1. Trimming took 10 bases from V and 7 from J; bases not matched to a gene: 5. The CDR3 is made up of 12 amino acids. The germline V gene encodes CDR1 SGHAT and CDR2 FQNNGV. This CDR3 is CATTGGTNEQFF. The CDR3 coding sequence is TGTGCCACGACAGGGGGTACGAATGAGCAGTTCTTC.

This clonotype appeared many times. This rearrangement joins TRBV6-5 to TRBJ2-1; TRBD2 aligns across 8 bases. The CDR3 is 14 amino acids. Germline CDR1 is MNHEY and CDR2 is SVGAGI. The V gene end was trimmed by 6 bases and the J gene end by 6 bases; junction bases not matched to a gene: 7. The CDR3 DNA reads as TGTGCCAGCAGCGGGATAGCGGGACTCAATGAGCAGTTCTTC. Protein: CASSGIAGLNEQFF.

The rearrangement joins TRBV5-4 to TRBJ2-1; D is perhaps TRBD2 (6 bases). The CDR3 is 11 residues long. Germline-derived CDR1 and CDR2 are SGHNT and YYREEE (reference sequence). The V gene lost 6 bases and the J gene lost 14 bases, with 15 bases spanning the gap. CDR3 in amino acids: CASTIGGGKFF. The CDR3 DNA is TGTGCCAGCACCATAGGCGGAGGGAAGTTCTTC.

The CDR3 region is CASSYTPRASSYEQYF. The CDR3, as DNA: TGTGCCAGCAGTTACACGCCCCGGGCGAGTTCCTACGAGCAGTACTTC. The chain links TRBV27 to TRBJ2-7; no reliable D call. The CDR3 extends over 16 amino acids. V dropped 4 bases and J dropped 1 base, with 17 bases sitting between them. CDR1 and CDR2 from the germline V gene are MNHEY and SMNVEV (reference sequence).

The chain recombines TRBV4-2 with TRBJ2-7, with 10 bases identical to TRBD2. The length of the CDR3 is 16 residues. The ends lost 0 bases at V and 0 bases at J; junction bases unmatched: 2. Germline V gene data show CDR1 as LGHNA and CDR2 as YNFKEQ. In nucleotides, the CDR3 is TGTGCCAGCAGCCAAGATCCTAGCGGGAGCTCCTACGAGCAGTACTTC. This encodes CASSQDPSGSSYEQYF.

The genes are TRBV19 and TRBJ1-2; TRBD1 matches at 7 bases. The V gene's germline CDR1 is LNHDA and CDR2 SQIVND (reference sequence). This CDR3 has 16 residues. V was pared by 6 bases and J by 4 bases, with 14 bases of the junction left unmatched. The CDR3 coding sequence is TGTGCCAGTAGAAGGACCGAGGGGGCGCTCAGCTATGGCTACACCTTC. This sequence encodes CASRRTEGALSYGYTF.